This T cell receptor (beta chain) is from a study of blood T cells in healthy people across ages (dated by TCRdb to the mid-2010s). Regarding the research as a whole: In model experiments, roughly one uniquely barcoded TCR beta cDNA molecule per two T cells was captured by template switching. Using deep sequencing normalized with unique cDNA molecular identifiers, the study measured how TCR beta repertoire diversity changes with age. Four age groups were formed from the donors: young (average roughly 15 years), middle-aged (approximately 40), aged (62) and long-lived (approximately 80). Donors of different ages were randomly distributed across sequencing lanes to avoid experimental bias. For two donors (one aged 18 to 30 and one aged 80 or older), the study analyzed two additional independent replicas of 1 million unique cDNA reads from the same blood draw.

The germline V gene encodes CDR1 SNHLY and CDR2 FYNNEI. There are 15 amino acids in the CDR3, from cysteine to phenylalanine inclusive. Kept here is only the CDR3 DNA, which spans 45 bases and is read in frame from base 1. Between the V and J ends, shortened by 6 bases and 0 bases respectively, the junction contains 12 bases. The roughly 39 donors, aged about 6 to 95 years, were systemically healthy Caucasian individuals from Russia. Each donor gave ten milliliters of peripheral blood, drawn into EDTA-treated Vacutainer tubes. Ficoll-Paque density-gradient centrifugation was used to isolate PBMCs, with at least 6 million obtained per sample. Total RNA, at least 5 micrograms per sample, was extracted from PBMCs with Trizol reagent. For every donor, an aliquot of PBMCs went through flow cytometry to measure the percentages of naive CD45RAhigh/CD27high T cells. The library was built by means of 5' RACE. Instrument used: Illumina HiSeq 2500. The second PCR ran for about 6 to 12 cycles and used a J-beta primer mix along with a sample-barcoded 5' primer. A template-switch 5' adaptor carrying 12 random nucleotides introduced a unique molecular identifier onto each TCR beta cDNA molecule. Each sample yielded at least 3 million CDR3-containing paired-end reads. First-strand cDNA was synthesized from all RNA with the Mint cDNA synthesis kit, primed by a TRBC-specific oligonucleotide. Following uracil-DNA glycosylase treatment, a first 18-cycle PCR with universal primers M1SS and BC2_uni_R was performed on all cDNA. Per the authors' processing: For normalization, 1 million high-quality reads, each with a distinct molecular identifier, were randomly selected from each sample. Reads sharing molecular identifiers were discarded rather than binned into consensus sequences. MiTCR, set to a Q25 quality threshold and the strictest error-elimination algorithm, was used for CDR3 identification, clonotype clustering and error correction. A nonparametric unseen species model using Euler transformation provided a lower-bound estimate of total TCR beta diversity. TCRdb reanalyzed the raw reads on its own, using fastp at Q25 for trimming and MiXCR for clone calling, and kept in-frame beta chains. All rows with the same CDR3 protein become a single entry with the most common DNA and genes. The V and J calls were determined by TCRdb, not by the authors. The sample table contains approximately 800,000 distinct CDR3 sequences; only one count was recorded for roughly three fifths of them. Roughly 25% of the sample is in the top ten clones.

Concerning this clonotype itself: Its antigen specificity is not known. No much larger clone exists at a distance of one base, and base qualities are not known.

General conclusions and limits of the study: There was a strong correlation between observed TCR beta diversity and the percentage of naive T cells measured by flow cytometry. As age increased, observed TCR beta diversity per million T cells dropped in a roughly linear way, and a significant reduction was already evident by age approximately 40. Because profiling used bulk unsorted PBMCs, naive and antigen-experienced compartments could not be compared conclusively. Estimates of total diversity from one million sequenced T cells were regarded as lower bounds and underestimates. Because the CMV infection status of the donors was unknown, age-related changes in expanded clonotypes may potentially have been confounded. Compared with the aged group, the long-lived group had more naive CD4+ T cells, fewer expanded clones and increased TCR diversity, suggesting age selection.

The sequenced sample consisted of blood. Recombination joined TRBV2 with TRBJ2-1, with a tentative D gene TRBD1 over 5 matching bases. The origin of this receptor is a man between 35 and 55 years old in good health. In nucleotide form, the sequence is TGTGCCAGCAGCGTGACAGTTAGCTCCTACAATGAGCAGTTCTTC. This yields the protein CASSVTVSSYNEQFF.